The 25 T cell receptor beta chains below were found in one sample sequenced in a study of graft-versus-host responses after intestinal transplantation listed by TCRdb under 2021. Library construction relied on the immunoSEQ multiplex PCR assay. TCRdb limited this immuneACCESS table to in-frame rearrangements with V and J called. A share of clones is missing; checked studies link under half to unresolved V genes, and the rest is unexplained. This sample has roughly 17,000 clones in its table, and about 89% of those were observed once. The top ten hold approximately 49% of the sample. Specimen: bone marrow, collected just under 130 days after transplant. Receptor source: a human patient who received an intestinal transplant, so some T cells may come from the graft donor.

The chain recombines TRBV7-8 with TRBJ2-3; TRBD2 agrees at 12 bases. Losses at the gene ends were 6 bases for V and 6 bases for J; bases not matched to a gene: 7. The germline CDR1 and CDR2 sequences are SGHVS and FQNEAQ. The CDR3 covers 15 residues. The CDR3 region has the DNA TGTGCCAGCAGTTCTAGCGGGAGGGCAGGGGATACGCAGTATTTT. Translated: CASSSSGRAGDTQYF.

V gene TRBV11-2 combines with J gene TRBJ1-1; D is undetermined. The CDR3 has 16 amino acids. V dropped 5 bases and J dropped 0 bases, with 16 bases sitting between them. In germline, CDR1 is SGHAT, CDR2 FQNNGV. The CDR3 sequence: CASSLSRHSLNTEAFF. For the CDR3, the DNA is TGTGCCAGCAGCCTAAGTCGGCACTCCCTGAACACTGAAGCTTTCTTT. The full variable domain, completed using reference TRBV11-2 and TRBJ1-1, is EAGVAQSPRYKIIEKRQSVAFWCNPISGHATLYWYQQILGQGPKLLIQFQNNGVVDDSQLPKDRFSAERLKGVDSTLKIQPAKLEDSAVYLCASSLSRHSLNTEAFFGQGTRLTVV.

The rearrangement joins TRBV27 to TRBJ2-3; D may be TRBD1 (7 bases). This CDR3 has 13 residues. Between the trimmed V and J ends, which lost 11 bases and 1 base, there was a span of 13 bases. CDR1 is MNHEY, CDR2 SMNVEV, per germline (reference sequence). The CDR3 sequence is CAPGDRGTDTQYF. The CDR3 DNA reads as TGTGCCCCGGGAGACAGGGGCACAGATACGCAGTATTTT.

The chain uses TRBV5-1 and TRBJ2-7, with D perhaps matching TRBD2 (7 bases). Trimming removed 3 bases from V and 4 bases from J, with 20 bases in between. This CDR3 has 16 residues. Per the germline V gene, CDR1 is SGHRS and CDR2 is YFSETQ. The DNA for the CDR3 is TGCGCCAGCAGCTCCTGGAGGGGGGGTGTACTATACGAGCAGTACTTC. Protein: CASSSWRGGVLYEQYF.

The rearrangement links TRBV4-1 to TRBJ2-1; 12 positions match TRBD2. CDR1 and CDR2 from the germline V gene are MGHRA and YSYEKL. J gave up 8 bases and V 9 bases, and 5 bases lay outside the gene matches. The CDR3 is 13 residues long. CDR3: CASGLAGFDEQFF. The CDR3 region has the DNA TGCGCCAGTGGACTAGCGGGGTTCGATGAGCAGTTCTTC.

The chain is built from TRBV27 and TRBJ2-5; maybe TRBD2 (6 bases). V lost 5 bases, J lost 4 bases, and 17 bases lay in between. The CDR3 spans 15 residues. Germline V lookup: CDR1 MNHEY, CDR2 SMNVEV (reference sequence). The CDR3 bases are TGTGCCAGCAGTAACGGGACTCTGGGTGGAGAGACCCAGTACTTC. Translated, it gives CASSNGTLGGETQYF.

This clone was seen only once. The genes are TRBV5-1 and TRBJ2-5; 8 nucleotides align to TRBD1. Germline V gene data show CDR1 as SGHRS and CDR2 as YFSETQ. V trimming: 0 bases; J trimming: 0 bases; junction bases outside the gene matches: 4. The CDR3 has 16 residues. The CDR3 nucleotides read TGCGCCAGCAGCTTGGGAGGACAGGGCTACCAAGAGACCCAGTACTTC. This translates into CASSLGGQGYQETQYF. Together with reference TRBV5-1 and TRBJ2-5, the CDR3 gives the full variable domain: KAGVTQTPRYLIKTRGQQVTLSCSPISGHRSVSWYQQTPGQGLQFLFEYFSETQRNKGNFPGRFSGRQFSNSRSEMNVSTLELGDSALYLCASSLGGQGYQETQYFGPGTRLLVL.

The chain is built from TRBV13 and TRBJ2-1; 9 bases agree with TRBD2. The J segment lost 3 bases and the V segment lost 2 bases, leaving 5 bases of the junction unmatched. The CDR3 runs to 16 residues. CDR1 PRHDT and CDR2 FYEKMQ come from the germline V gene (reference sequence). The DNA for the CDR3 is TGTGCCAGCAGCTTACCCCGACTAGCGGTCTACAATGAGCAGTTCTTC. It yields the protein CASSLPRLAVYNEQFF.

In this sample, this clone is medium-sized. This CDR3 reads CASETSGVSGANVLTF. In DNA, the CDR3 is TGTGCCAGCGAAACTAGCGGGGTATCTGGGGCCAACGTCCTGACTTTC. The rearrangement uses TRBV5-8 and TRBJ2-6; the match to TRBD2 covers 10 bases. The CDR3 spans 16 residues. Losses at the gene ends were 7 bases for V and 1 base for J; bases not matched to a gene: 5. CDR1 and CDR2 (germline): SGHTS, YDEGEE.

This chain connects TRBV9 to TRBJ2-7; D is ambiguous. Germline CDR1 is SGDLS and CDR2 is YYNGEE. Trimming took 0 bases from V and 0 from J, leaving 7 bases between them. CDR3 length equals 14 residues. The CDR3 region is CASSVAGYSYEQYF. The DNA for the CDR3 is TGTGCCAGCAGCGTAGCGGGCTACTCCTACGAGCAGTACTTC.

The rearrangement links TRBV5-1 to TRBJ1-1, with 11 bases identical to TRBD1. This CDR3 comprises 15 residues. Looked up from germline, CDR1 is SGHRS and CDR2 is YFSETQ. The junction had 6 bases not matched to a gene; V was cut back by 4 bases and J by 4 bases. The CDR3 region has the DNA TGCGCCAGCAGCAGGACAGGGGGCGGGGGCACTGAAGCTTTCTTT. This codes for CASSRTGGGGTEAFF.

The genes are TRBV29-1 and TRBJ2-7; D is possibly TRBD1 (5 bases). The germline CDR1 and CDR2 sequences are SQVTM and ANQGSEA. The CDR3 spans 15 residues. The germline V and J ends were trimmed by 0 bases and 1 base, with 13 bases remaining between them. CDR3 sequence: CSVEDPATASYEQYF. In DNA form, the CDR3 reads TGCAGCGTTGAAGATCCGGCGACAGCTTCCTACGAGCAGTACTTC.

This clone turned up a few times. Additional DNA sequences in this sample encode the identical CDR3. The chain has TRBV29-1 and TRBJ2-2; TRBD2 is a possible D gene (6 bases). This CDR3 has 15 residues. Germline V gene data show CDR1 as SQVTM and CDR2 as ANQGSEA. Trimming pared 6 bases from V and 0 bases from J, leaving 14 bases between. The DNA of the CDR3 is TGCAGCGTACGGTTTTGGGGGGCGAACACCGGGGAGCTGTTTTTT. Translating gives CSVRFWGANTGELFF.

CDR3 residues: CASRKTDQETQYF. CDR3 coding DNA: TGTGCCAGTAGAAAGACAGATCAAGAGACCCAGTACTTC. This chain connects TRBV19 to TRBJ2-5; D may be TRBD1 (5 bases). Germline lookup yields CDR1 LNHDA and CDR2 SQIVND (reference sequence). Trimming removed 6 bases at V and 2 bases at J, with 10 bases between. The CDR3 loop spans 13 amino acids.

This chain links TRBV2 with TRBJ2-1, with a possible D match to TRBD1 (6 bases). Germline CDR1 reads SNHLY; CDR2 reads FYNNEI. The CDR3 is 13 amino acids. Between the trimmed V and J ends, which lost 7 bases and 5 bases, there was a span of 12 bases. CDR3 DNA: TGTGCCAGCAAGACAGGCCGAGACAATGAGCAGTTCTTC. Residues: CASKTGRDNEQFF.

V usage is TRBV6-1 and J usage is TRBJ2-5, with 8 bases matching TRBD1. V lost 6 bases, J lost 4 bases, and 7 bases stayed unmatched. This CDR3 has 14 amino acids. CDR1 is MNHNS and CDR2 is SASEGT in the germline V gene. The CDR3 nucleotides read TGTGCCAGCAGCCGACAGGGGTCCGTAGAGACCCAGTACTTC. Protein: CASSRQGSVETQYF.

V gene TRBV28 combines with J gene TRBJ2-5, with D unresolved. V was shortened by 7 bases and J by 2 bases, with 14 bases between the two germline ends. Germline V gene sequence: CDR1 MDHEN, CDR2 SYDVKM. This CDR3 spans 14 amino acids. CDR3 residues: CASTLNRIQETQYF. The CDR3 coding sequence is TGTGCCAGCACCCTCAACCGAATACAAGAGACCCAGTACTTC. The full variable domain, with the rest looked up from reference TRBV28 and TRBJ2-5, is DVKVTQSSRYLVKRTGEKVFLECVQDMDHENMFWYRQDPGLGLRLIYFSYDVKMKEKGDIPEGYSVSREKKERFSLILESASTNQTSMYLCASTLNRIQETQYFGPGTRLLVL.

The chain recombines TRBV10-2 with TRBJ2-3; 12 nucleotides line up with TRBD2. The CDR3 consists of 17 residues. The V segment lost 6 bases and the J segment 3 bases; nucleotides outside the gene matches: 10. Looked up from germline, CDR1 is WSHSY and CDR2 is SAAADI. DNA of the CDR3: TGCGCCAGCAGGACTGGGCTAGCGGGAGGGCCAACAGATACGCAGTATTTT. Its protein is CASRTGLAGGPTDTQYF.

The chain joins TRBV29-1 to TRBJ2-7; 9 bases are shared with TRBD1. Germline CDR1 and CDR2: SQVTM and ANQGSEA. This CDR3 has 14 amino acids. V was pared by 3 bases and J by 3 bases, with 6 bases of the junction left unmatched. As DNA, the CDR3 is TGCAGCGTTGATCTCGGGACAGGGTTCTACGAGCAGTACTTC. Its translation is CSVDLGTGFYEQYF.

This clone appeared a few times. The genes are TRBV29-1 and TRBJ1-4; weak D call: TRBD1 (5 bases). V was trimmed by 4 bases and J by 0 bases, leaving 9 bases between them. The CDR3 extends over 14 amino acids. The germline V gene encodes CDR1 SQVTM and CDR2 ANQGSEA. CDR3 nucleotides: TGCAGCGTTGGGGGGGGATCAACTAATGAAAAACTGTTTTTT. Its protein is CSVGGGSTNEKLFF.

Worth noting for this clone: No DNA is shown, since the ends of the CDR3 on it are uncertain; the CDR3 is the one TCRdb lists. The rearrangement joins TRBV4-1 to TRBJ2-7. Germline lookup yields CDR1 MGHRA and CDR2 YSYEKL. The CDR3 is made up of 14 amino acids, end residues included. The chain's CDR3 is CASSFGPGPGEQYF.

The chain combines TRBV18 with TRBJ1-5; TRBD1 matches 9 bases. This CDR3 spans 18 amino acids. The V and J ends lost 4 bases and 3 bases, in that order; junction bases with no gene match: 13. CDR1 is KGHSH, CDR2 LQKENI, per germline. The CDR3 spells CASSRLGQGSKDNQPQHF. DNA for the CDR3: TGTGCCAGCTCACGACTCGGACAGGGGAGTAAAGACAATCAGCCCCAGCATTTT.

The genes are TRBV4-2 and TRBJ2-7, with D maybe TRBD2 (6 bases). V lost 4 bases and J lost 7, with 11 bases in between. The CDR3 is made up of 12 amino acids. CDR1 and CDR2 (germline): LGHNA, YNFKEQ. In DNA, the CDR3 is TGTGCCAGCAGCCTCGGAGGGCGGGAGCAGTACTTC. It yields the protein CASSLGGREQYF.

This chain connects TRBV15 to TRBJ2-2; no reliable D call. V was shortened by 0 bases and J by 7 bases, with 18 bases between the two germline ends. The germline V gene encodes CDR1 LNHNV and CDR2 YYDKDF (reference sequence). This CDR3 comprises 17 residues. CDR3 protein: CATSRDLTTAKIGELFF. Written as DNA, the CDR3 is TGTGCCACCAGCAGAGATTTGACAACAGCCAAAATCGGGGAGCTGTTTTTT.

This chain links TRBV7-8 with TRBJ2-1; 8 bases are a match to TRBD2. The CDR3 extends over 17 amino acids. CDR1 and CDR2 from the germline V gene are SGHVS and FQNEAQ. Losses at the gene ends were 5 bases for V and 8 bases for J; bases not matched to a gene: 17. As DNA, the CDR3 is TGTGCCAGCAGCCGGGTAGGGACTAGTCGAACCCACGATGAGCAGTTCTTC. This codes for CASSRVGTSRTHDEQFF. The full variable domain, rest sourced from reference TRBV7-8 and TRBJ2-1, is GAGVSQSPRYKVAKRGQDVALRCDPISGHVSLFWYQQALGQGPEFLTYFQNEAQLDKSGLPSDRFFAERPEGSVSTLKIQRTQQEDSAVYLCASSRVGTSRTHDEQFFGPGTRLTVL.